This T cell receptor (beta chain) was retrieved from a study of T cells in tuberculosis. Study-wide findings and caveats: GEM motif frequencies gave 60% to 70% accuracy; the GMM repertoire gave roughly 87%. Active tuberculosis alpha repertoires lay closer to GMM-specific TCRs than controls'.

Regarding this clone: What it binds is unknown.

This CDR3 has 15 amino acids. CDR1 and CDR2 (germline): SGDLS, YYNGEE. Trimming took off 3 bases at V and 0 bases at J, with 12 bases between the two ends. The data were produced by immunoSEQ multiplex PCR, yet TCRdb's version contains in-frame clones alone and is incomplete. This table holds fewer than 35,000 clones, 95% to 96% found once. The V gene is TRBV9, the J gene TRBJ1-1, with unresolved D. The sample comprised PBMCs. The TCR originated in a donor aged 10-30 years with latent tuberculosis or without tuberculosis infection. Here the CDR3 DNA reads TGTGCCAGCAGCGGAGCGGGGAGATTGAACACTGAAGCTTTCTTT. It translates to CASSGAGRLNTEAFF. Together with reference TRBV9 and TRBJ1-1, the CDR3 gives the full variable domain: DSGVTQTPKHLITATGQRVTLRCSPRSGDLSVYWYQQSLDQGLQFLIQYYNGEERAKGNILERFSAQQFPDLHSELNLSSLELGDSALYFCASSGAGRLNTEAFFGQGTRLTVV.